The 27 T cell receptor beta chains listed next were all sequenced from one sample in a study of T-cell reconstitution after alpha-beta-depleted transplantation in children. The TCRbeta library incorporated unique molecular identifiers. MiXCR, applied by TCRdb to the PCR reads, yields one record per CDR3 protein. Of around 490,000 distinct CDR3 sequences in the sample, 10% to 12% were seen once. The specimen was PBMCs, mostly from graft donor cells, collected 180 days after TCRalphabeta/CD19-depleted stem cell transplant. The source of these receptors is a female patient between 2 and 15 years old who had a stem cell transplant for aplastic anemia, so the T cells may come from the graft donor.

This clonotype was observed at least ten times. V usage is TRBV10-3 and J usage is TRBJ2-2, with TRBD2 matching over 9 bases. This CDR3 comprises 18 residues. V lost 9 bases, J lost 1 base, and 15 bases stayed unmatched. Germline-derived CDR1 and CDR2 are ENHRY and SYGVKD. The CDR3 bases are TGTGCCATTCCTGGACTAGTAGCGGGAGTTGAGAACACCGGGGAGCTGTTTTTT. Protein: CAIPGLVAGVENTGELFF.

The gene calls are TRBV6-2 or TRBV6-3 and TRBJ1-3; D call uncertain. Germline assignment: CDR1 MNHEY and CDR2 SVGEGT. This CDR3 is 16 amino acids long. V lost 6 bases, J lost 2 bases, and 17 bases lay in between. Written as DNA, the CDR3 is TGTGCCAGCAGCCCCATGCGAGTGAAGGCTGGAAACACCATATATTTT. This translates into CASSPMRVKAGNTIYF.

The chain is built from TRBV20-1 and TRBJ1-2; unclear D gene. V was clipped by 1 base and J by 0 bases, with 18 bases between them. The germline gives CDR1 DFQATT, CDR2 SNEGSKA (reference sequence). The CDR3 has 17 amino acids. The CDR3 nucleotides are TGCAGTGCTAGAGTCGCGACCTTAACCTACGCTAACTATGGCTACACCTTC. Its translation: CSARVATLTYANYGYTF.

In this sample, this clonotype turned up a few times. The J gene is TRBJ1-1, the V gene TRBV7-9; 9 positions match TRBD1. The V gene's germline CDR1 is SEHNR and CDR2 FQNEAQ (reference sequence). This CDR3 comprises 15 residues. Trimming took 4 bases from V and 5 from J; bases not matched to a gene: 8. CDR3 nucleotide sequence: TGTGCCAGCAGCTATGGACAGGGGCTGGTAACTGAAGCTTTCTTT. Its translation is CASSYGQGLVTEAFF.

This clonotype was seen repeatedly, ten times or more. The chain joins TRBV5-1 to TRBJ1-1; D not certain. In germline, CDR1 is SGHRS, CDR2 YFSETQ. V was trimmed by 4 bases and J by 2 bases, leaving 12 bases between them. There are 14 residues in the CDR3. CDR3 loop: CASSAGPSNTEAFF. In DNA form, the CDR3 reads TGCGCCAGCAGCGCGGGCCCATCCAACACTGAAGCTTTCTTT.

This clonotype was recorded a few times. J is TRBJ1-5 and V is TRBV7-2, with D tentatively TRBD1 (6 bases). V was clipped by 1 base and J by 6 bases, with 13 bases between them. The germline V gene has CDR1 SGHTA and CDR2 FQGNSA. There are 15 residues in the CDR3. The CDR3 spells CASSLDGGLVQPQHF. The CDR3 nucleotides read TGTGCCAGCAGCTTAGACGGGGGGCTGGTTCAGCCCCAGCATTTT.

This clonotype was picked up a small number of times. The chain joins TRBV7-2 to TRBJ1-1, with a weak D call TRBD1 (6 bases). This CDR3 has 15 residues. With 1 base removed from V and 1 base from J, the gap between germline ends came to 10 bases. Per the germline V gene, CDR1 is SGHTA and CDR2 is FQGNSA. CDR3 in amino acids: CASSLVRGPNTEAFF. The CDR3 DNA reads TGTGCCAGCAGCTTAGTCAGGGGCCCGAACACTGAAGCTTTCTTT.

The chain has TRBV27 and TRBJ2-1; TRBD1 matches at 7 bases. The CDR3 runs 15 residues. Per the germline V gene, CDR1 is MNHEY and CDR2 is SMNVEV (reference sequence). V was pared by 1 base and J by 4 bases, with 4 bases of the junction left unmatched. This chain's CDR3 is CASSLYRGNYNEQFF. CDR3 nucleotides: TGTGCCAGCAGTTTATACAGGGGTAATTACAATGAGCAGTTCTTC.

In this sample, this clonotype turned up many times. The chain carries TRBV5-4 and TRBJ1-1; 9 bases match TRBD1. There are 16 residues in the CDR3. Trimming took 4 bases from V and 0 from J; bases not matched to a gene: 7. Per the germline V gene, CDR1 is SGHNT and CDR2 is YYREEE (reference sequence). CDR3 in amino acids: CASSLGTGLMNTEAFF. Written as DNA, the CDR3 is TGTGCCAGCAGCCTAGGGACAGGGCTTATGAACACTGAAGCTTTCTTT.

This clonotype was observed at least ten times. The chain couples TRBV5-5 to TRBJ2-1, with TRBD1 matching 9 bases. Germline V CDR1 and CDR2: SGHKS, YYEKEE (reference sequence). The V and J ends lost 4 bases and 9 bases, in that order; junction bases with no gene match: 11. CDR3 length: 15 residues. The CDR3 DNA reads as TGTGCCAGCAGCCCCCGGGACAGGGAAGCTGCTGAGCAGTTCTTC. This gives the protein CASSPRDREAAEQFF.

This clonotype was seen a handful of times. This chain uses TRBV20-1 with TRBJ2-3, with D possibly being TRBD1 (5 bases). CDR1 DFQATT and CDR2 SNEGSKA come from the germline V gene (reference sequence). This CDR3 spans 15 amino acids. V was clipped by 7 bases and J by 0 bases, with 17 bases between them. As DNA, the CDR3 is TGCAGTGTCAGGGCTGGACCCACTAGCACAGATACGCAGTATTTT. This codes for CSVRAGPTSTDTQYF.

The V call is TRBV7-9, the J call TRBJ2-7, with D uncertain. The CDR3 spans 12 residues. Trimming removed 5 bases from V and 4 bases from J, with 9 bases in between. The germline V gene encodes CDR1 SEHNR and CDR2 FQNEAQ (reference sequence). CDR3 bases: TGTGCCAGCAGCCGAACAGAGTACGAGCAGTACGTC. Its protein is CASSRTEYEQYV.

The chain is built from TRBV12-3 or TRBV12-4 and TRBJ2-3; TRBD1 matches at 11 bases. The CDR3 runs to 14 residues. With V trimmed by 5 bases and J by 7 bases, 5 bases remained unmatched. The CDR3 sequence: CASSPGQGANTQYF. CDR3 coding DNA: TGTGCCAGCAGTCCCGGACAGGGGGCGAATACGCAGTATTTT.

This CDR3 is CASSLPGTGGYGYTF. The CDR3, as DNA: TGTGCCAGCAGTTTACCTGGGACAGGGGGGTATGGCTACACCTTC. J is TRBJ1-2 and V is TRBV12-3 or TRBV12-4, with TRBD1 matching 11 bases. Trimming took 2 bases from V and 5 from J; bases not matched to a gene: 4. The CDR3 contains 15 residues.

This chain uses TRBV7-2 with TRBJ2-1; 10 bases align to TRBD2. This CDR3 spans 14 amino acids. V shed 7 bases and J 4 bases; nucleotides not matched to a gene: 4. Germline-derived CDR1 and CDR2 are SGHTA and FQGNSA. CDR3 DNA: TGTGCCAGCATCAGGACTAGCGGATACAATGAGCAGTTCTTC. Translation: CASIRTSGYNEQFF.

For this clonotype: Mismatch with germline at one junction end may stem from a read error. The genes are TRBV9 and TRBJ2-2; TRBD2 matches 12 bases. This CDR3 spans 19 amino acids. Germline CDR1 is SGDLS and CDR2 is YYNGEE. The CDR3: CASGVPFGLAGRTAGELFF. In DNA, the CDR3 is TGTGCCAGCGGCGTTCCCTTCGGACTAGCGGGACGTACGGCCGGGGAGCTGTTTTTT.

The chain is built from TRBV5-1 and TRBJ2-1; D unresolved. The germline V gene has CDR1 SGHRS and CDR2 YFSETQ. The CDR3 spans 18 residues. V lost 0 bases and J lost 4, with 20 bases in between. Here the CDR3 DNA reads TGCGCCAGCAGCTTGGAGTTGGCTAGAAAGTCTCTTTACAATGAGCAGTTCTTC. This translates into CASSLELARKSLYNEQFF.

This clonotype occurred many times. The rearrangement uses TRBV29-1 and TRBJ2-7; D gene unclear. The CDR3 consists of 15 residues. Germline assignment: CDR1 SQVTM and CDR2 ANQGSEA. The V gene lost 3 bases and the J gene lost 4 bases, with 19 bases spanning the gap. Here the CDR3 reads CSVEAGEGVFYEQYF. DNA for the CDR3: TGCAGCGTTGAGGCCGGCGAAGGAGTTTTTTACGAGCAGTACTTC.

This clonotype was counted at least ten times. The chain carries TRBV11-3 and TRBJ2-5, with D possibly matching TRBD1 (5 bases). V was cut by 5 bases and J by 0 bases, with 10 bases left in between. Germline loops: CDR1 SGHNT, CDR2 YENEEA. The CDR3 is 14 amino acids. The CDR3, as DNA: TGTGCCAGCAGCCCTGACAGAAACCAAGAGACCCAGTACTTC. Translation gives CASSPDRNQETQYF.

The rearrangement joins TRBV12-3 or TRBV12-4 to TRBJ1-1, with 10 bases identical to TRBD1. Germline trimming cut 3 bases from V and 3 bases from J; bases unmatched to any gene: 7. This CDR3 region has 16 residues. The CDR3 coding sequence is TGTGCCAGCAGTTTGGGACAGGGGAGGGGGGACACTGAAGCTTTCTTT. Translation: CASSLGQGRGDTEAFF.

This CDR3 is CASSYSPLAYGYTF. The CDR3 DNA follows: TGTGCCAGCAGTTACTCCCCCCTTGCCTATGGCTACACCTTC. V and J are TRBV6-5 and TRBJ1-2; D not certain. The germline V gene encodes CDR1 MNHEY and CDR2 SVGAGI. V lost 0 bases, J lost 4 bases, and 9 bases lay in between. The CDR3 contains 14 residues.

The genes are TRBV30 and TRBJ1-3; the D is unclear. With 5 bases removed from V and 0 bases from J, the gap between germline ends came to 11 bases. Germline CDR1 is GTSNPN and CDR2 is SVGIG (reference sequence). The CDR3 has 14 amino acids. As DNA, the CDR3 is TGTGCCTGGGTATCGATCGCCTCTGGAAACACCATATATTTT. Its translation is CAWVSIASGNTIYF.

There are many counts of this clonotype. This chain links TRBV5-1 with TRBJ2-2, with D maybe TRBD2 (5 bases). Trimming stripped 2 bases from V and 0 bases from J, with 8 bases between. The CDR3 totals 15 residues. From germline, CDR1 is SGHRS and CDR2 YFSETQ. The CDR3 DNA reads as TGCGCCAGCAGCTTACAGACTACGAACACCGGGGAGCTGTTTTTT. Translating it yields CASSLQTTNTGELFF.

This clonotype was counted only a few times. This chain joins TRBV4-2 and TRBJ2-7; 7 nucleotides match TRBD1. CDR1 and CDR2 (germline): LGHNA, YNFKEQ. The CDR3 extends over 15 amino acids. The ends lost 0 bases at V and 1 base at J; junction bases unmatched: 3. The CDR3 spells CASSQDRDRSYEQYF. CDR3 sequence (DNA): TGTGCCAGCAGCCAAGACCGGGACAGATCCTACGAGCAGTACTTC.

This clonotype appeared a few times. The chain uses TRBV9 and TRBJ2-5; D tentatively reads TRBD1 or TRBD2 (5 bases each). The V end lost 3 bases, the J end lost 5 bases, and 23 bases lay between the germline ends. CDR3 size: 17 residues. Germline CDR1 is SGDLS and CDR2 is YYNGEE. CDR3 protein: CASSGRGIRPEGETQYF. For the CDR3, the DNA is TGTGCCAGCAGCGGCCGGGGCATTCGCCCGGAAGGGGAGACCCAGTACTTC.

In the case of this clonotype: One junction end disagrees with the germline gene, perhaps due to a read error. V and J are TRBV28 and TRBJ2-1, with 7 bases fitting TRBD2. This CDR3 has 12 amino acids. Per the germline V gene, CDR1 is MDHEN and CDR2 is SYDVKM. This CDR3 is CASTPGGGPKSF. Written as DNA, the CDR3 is TGTGCCAGCACCCCGGGGGGAGGGCCCAAGTCCTTC. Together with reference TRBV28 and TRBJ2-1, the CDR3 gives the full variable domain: DVKVTQSSRYLVKRTGEKVFLECVQDMDHENMFWYRQDPGLGLRLIYFSYDVKMKEKGDIPEGYSVSREKKERFSLILESASTNQTSMYLCASTPGGGPKSFGPGTRLTVL.

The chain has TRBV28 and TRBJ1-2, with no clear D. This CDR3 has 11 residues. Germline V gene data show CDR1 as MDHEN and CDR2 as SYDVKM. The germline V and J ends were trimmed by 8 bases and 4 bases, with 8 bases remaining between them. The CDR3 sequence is CASADFYGYTF. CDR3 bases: TGTGCCAGCGCGGATTTCTATGGCTACACCTTC.